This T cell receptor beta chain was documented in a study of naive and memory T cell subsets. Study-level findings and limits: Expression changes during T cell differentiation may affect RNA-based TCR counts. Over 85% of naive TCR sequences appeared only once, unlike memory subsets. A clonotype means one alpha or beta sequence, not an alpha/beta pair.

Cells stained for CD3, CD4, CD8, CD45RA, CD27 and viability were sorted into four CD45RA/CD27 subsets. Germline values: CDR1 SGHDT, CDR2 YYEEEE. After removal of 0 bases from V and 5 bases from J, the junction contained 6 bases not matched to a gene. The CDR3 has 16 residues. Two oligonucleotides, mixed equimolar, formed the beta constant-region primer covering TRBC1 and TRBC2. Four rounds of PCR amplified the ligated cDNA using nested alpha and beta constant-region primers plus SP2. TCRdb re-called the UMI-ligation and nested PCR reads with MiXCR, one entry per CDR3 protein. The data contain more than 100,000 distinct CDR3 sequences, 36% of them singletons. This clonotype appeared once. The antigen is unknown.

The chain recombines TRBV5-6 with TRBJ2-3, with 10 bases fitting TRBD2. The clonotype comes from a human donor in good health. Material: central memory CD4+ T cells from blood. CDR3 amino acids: CASSLVTSGRIDTQYF. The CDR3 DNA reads TGTGCCAGCAGCTTGGTGACTAGCGGGCGGATAGATACGCAGTATTTT. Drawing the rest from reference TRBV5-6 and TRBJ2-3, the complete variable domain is DAGVTQSPTHLIKTRGQQVTLRCSPKSGHDTVSWYQQALGQGPQFIFQYYEEEERQRGNFPDRFSGHQFPNYSSELNVNALLLGDSALYLCASSLVTSGRIDTQYFGPGTRLTVL.